The 23 T cell receptor beta chains listed next were all sequenced from one sample in a study of blood T cell repertoires in COVID-19. Sequenced by immunoSEQ multiplex PCR; TCRdb stores in-frame clones only, minus some. Seen here are under 300,000 clones, around 82% observed once, and the top ten hold about 3.4%. Source material: PBMCs or T cells enriched from blood (not recorded which). All receptors come from a middle-aged man who had recovered from COVID-19.

The rearrangement uses TRBV10-3 and TRBJ2-1; 10 nucleotides line up with TRBD2. The CDR3 is 14 residues long. The trim removed 8 bases at V and 3 bases at J, leaving 4 bases unmatched. The germline V gene encodes CDR1 ENHRY and CDR2 SYGVKD. The DNA of the CDR3 is TGTGCCATCTTTAGCGGGGGGAGCTACAATGAGCAGTTCTTC. Encoded protein: CAIFSGGSYNEQFF.

The J gene is TRBJ1-6, the V gene TRBV7-6, with a weak D call TRBD1 (5 bases). The CDR3 extends over 19 amino acids. CDR1 is SGHVS, CDR2 FNYEAQ, per germline. Trimming left V 1 base short and J 5 bases short, with 21 bases between. In DNA form, the CDR3 reads TGTGCCAGCAGCTTAGTTATCGCGGGGGATAGCGTTAATAATTCACCCCTCCACTTT. This sequence encodes CASSLVIAGDSVNNSPLHF.

CDR3: CARSLPRGREGQPQHF. The CDR3 DNA follows: TGTGCCAGAAGCCTGCCCCGTGGTAGGGAGGGTCAGCCCCAGCATTTT. The chain is built from TRBV5-3 and TRBJ1-5, with D unclear. TRBV5-3 falls under the ORF class, with uncertain function. The CDR3 consists of 16 residues. Trimming shortened V by 4 bases and J by 6 bases, and 20 bases separated the two germline ends.

V is TRBV6-4 and J is TRBJ2-5, with 7 positions matching TRBD1. The CDR3 runs to 14 residues. Germline loops: CDR1 MRHNA, CDR2 SNTAGT. Trimming at V came to 4 bases and at J to 5 bases, leaving 7 bases not matched to a gene. This chain's CDR3 is CASSAHRGGETQYF. The CDR3 DNA sequence: TGTGCCAGCAGTGCCCACAGGGGTGGGGAGACCCAGTACTTC.

The rearrangement links TRBV5-4 to TRBJ1-1; a weak D match, TRBD1 (5 bases). This CDR3 is built from 15 residues. The V gene lost 7 bases and the J gene lost 1 base, with 17 bases spanning the gap. Per germline, CDR1 SGHNT and CDR2 YYREEE (reference sequence). CDR3 sequence (DNA): TGTGCCAGCGACAGTACCTTGACCTCGAACACTGAAGCTTTCTTT. Translated: CASDSTLTSNTEAFF.

V is TRBV19 and J is TRBJ1-1; D not certain. V lost 6 bases, J lost 2 bases, and 7 bases lay in between. CDR1 and CDR2 (germline): LNHDA, SQIVND (reference sequence). This CDR3 is 12 amino acids long. CDR3 sequence (DNA): TGTGCCAGTAGAGGGAGTAACACTGAAGCTTTCTTT. Its protein product is CASRGSNTEAFF.

DNA of the CDR3: TGTGCCAGCAGCTTAGTAGCAGGGCAGGTCTATGGCTACACCTTC. This sequence encodes CASSLVAGQVYGYTF. The rearrangement uses TRBV7-2 and TRBJ1-2; possibly TRBD1 for D (5 bases). This CDR3 contains 15 residues. The germline V gene has CDR1 SGHTA and CDR2 FQGNSA. V dropped 1 base and J dropped 4 bases, with 13 bases sitting between them.

The table lists this clone with a few counts. The genes are TRBV9 and TRBJ1-4; TRBD1 matches 7 bases. The germline gives CDR1 SGDLS, CDR2 YYNGEE. Trimming took 0 bases from V and 8 from J; bases not matched to a gene: 10. The CDR3 has 16 residues. CDR3 amino acids: CASSVGGHTGVEKLFF. CDR3 bases: TGTGCCAGCAGCGTAGGGGGACACACAGGGGTGGAAAAACTGTTTTTT.

The J gene is TRBJ2-3, the V gene TRBV5-1; possibly TRBD1 for D (6 bases). Germline V CDR1 and CDR2: SGHRS, YFSETQ. With 4 bases removed from V and 2 bases from J, the gap between germline ends came to 14 bases. CDR3 size: 15 residues. DNA of the CDR3: TGCGCCAGCAGCCTCACCGACAGGACCACAGATACGCAGTATTTT. It codes for CASSLTDRTTDTQYF. The variable domain in full, completed from reference TRBV5-1 and TRBJ2-3, reads KAGVTQTPRYLIKTRGQQVTLSCSPISGHRSVSWYQQTPGQGLQFLFEYFSETQRNKGNFPGRFSGRQFSNSRSEMNVSTLELGDSALYLCASSLTDRTTDTQYFGPGTRLTVL.

The rearrangement links TRBV7-2 to TRBJ1-6; D ambiguous. The length of the CDR3 is 14 residues. Germline lookup yields CDR1 SGHTA and CDR2 FQGNSA. The ends were cut back, 5 bases at V and 3 bases at J, with 8 bases in the middle. CDR3 bases: TGTGCCAGCAGCCCGGGATTCTATAATTCACCCCTCCACTTT. It yields the protein CASSPGFYNSPLHF.

J is TRBJ2-7 and V is TRBV19; 14 positions match TRBD2. Looked up from germline, CDR1 is LNHDA and CDR2 is SQIVND (reference sequence). CDR3 size: 15 residues. V was pared by 5 bases and J by 6 bases, with 6 bases of the junction left unmatched. The CDR3 loop reads CASSVGTSGSFEQYF. CDR3 in DNA: TGTGCCAGTAGTGTTGGGACTAGCGGGAGTTTCGAGCAGTACTTC.

J is TRBJ1-1 and V is TRBV7-2; D gene unclear. The germline gives CDR1 SGHTA, CDR2 FQGNSA. The CDR3 totals 15 residues. V was cut by 1 base and J by 0 bases, with 9 bases left in between. The CDR3 DNA sequence: TGTGCCAGCAGCTTAGGGGAGGTGATGAACACTGAAGCTTTCTTT. It is translated as CASSLGEVMNTEAFF. Full variable domain (remainder filled in from reference TRBV7-2 and TRBJ1-1): GAGVSQSPSNKVTEKGKDVELRCDPISGHTALYWYRQSLGQGLEFLIYFQGNSAPDKSGLPSDRFSAERTGGSVSTLTIQRTQQEDSAVYLCASSLGEVMNTEAFFGQGTRLTVV.

The rearrangement uses TRBV27 and TRBJ1-2; the D is unclear. The germline V gene encodes CDR1 MNHEY and CDR2 SMNVEV (reference sequence). The CDR3 has 14 residues. Between the trimmed V and J ends, which lost 5 bases and 8 bases, there was a span of 18 bases. CDR3 nucleotide sequence: TGTGCCAGCAGTCCGTGGGAGGGTTCTTTCGGCTACACCTTC. It translates to CASSPWEGSFGYTF.

The sample holds one count of this clone. The chain employs TRBV4-1 and TRBJ2-5; TRBD1 aligns across 10 bases. V shed 0 bases, J shed 5 bases, and the junction held 9 bases outside the gene matches. The CDR3 contains 17 residues. Germline CDR1 is MGHRA and CDR2 is YSYEKL. The CDR3 loop is CASSQDPDRGQVETQYF. CDR3 in DNA: TGCGCCAGCAGCCAAGACCCCGACAGGGGGCAAGTGGAGACCCAGTACTTC.

The chain combines TRBV11-2 with TRBJ1-1; TRBD1 is a possible D gene (5 bases). Germline CDR1 SGHAT, CDR2 FQNNGV. V was cut by 2 bases and J by 3 bases, with 25 bases left in between. CDR3 length: 19 amino acids. The CDR3 nucleotides read TGTGCCAGCAGCTTACACACTACGAGGGCAGGGAGGAAGGACACTGAAGCTTTCTTT. Protein: CASSLHTTRAGRKDTEAFF.

This sequence joins TRBV20-1 and TRBJ1-5; 8 nucleotides match TRBD1. V lost 3 bases and J lost 3; bases outside the gene matches: 7. CDR3 length equals 15 residues. Germline CDR1 reads DFQATT; CDR2 reads SNEGSKA (reference sequence). In DNA form, the CDR3 reads TGCAGTGCTAGTCTGGGACAGGCAATCAATCAGCCCCAGCATTTT. Its translation is CSASLGQAINQPQHF.

The chain uses TRBV19 and TRBJ1-4; 7 bases fit TRBD1. CDR1 and CDR2 (germline): LNHDA, SQIVND (reference sequence). V dropped 3 bases and J dropped 8; count of bases not matched to a gene: 6. This CDR3 contains 14 residues. The CDR3 sequence: CASSIGQVGEKLFF. The CDR3 DNA reads TGTGCCAGTAGTATCGGACAGGTTGGGGAAAAACTGTTTTTT.

This clone was picked up a small number of times. V and J are TRBV6-5 and TRBJ2-2, with 13 bases lining up with TRBD2. The CDR3 length is 15 residues. V trimming: 6 bases; J trimming: 3 bases; junction bases outside the gene matches: 1. CDR1 is MNHEY and CDR2 is SVGAGI in the germline V gene. The CDR3 DNA reads TGTGCCAGCAGCGGACTAGCGGGGGACACCGGGGAGCTGTTTTTT. Translated: CASSGLAGDTGELFF.

Here the CDR3 reads CASGADYEQYF. The CDR3, as DNA: TGTGCCAGCGGAGCTGACTACGAGCAGTACTTC. V is TRBV27 and J is TRBJ2-7; D not resolved. CDR3 length equals 11 residues. Germline CDR1 and CDR2: MNHEY and SMNVEV (reference sequence). V was clipped by 8 bases and J by 3 bases, with 8 bases between them.

The chain carries TRBV6-5 and TRBJ2-5, with 9 bases aligning to TRBD1. Losses at the gene ends were 7 bases for V and 4 bases for J; bases not matched to a gene: 7. Germline V lookup: CDR1 MNHEY, CDR2 SVGAGI. This CDR3 contains 14 residues. This CDR3 reads CASKTGGAGETQYF. CDR3 nucleotide sequence: TGTGCCAGCAAAACAGGGGGCGCGGGAGAGACCCAGTACTTC.

The chain has TRBV3-1 (or the pseudogene TRBV3-2) and TRBJ2-7, with D maybe TRBD1 (6 bases). The germline V and J ends were trimmed by 1 base and 1 base, with 11 bases remaining between them. This CDR3 has 15 amino acids. CDR1 and CDR2 from the germline V gene are LGHDT and YNNKEL (reference sequence). CDR3 DNA sequence: TGTGCCAGCAGCCAAGGGCAGGGGTCTTCCTACGAGCAGTACTTC. Protein sequence: CASSQGQGSSYEQYF.

The chain is built from TRBV7-9 and TRBJ2-7; 9 bases fit TRBD1. Trimming removed 5 bases from V and 5 bases from J; junction bases left unmatched: 7. This CDR3 has 14 amino acids. Germline V gene sequence: CDR1 SEHNR, CDR2 FQNEAQ (reference sequence). CDR3 sequence reads: CASSRGTGIDEQYF. The CDR3 coding sequence is TGTGCCAGCAGCCGCGGGACAGGGATTGACGAGCAGTACTTC.

The chain employs TRBV11-2 and TRBJ2-2; 9 bases align to TRBD1. Per the germline V gene, CDR1 is SGHAT and CDR2 is FQNNGV. The CDR3 is 16 residues long. V lost 5 bases, J lost 4 bases, and 8 bases stayed unmatched. CDR3 coding DNA: TGTGCCAGCAGCCTCCCGGGACAGGGTCCCACCGGGGAGCTGTTTTTT. Residues: CASSLPGQGPTGELFF.